This T cell receptor (beta chain) was found in a study of siplizumab effects on memory and regulatory T cells. V was pared by 6 bases and J by 4 bases, with 6 bases of the junction left unmatched. The CDR3 totals 13 residues. CDR1 and CDR2 from the germline V gene are SQVTM and ANQGSEA. Clones were read by immunoSEQ multiplex PCR, and TCRdb kept only the in-frame ones, dropping some. The data show approximately 100,000 clones, about 90% seen once. For this clone: Its antigen is undetermined.

Study-level points and caveats: Significantly reduced by siplizumab was the cumulative frequency of alloreactive sequences, namely those traceable to unstimulated CD4+ memory cells.

V and J are TRBV29-1 and TRBJ1-5, with 7 bases fitting TRBD1. The clonotype was recovered from a human donor in good health. The sequencing input was Tregs sorted from blood. As DNA, the CDR3 is TGCAGCGTAAGGGACAGTCCGAATCAGCCCCAGCATTTT. Residues: CSVRDSPNQPQHF.